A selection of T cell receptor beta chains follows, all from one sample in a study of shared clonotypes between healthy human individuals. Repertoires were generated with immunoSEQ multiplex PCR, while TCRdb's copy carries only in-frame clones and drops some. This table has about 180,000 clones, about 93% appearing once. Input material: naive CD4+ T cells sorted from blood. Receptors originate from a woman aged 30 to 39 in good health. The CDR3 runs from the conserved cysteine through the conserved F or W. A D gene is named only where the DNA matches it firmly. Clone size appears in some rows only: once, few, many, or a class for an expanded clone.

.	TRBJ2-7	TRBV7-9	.	CASSLAPESYEQYF	TGTGCCAGCAGCTTAGCTCCCGAATCCTACGAGCAGTACTTC
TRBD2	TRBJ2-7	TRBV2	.	CAIKRLAGVYEQYF	TGTGCCATCAAACGACTAGCGGGAGTTTACGAGCAGTACTTC
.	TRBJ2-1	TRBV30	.	CAWSVMGYEQFF	TGTGCCTGGAGTGTAATGGGGTATGAGCAGTTCTTC
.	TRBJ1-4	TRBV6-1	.	CASTKAGAVVEKLFF	TGTGCCAGCACCAAGGCGGGGGCGGTAGTTGAAAAACTGTTTTTT
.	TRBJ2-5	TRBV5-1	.	CASYYKETQYF	TGCGCCAGCTATTATAAGGAGACCCAGTACTTC
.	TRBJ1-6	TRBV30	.	CAWNLFSPLHF	TGTGCCTGGAATCTCTTTTCACCCCTCCACTTT
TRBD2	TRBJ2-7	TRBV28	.	CASSLGLAGGFGYF	TGTGCCAGCAGTCTGGGACTAGCGGGAGGATTTGGGTACTTC
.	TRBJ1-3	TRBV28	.	CASSSPGTGGNTIYF	TGTGCCAGCAGTTCCCCAGGGACGGGGGGTAACACCATATATTTT
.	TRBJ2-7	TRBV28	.	CASSFESGSYEQYF	TGTGCCAGCAGTTTTGAGTCAGGGTCCTACGAGCAGTACTTC
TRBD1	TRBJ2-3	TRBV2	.	CARQDRGQDTQYF	TGTGCCCGCCAGGACAGGGGGCAAGATACGCAGTATTTT
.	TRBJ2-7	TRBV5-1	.	CASSLTGEQYF	TGCGCCAGCAGCTTGACTGGGGAGCAGTACTTC
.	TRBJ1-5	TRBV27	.	CAGPPISQPQHF	TGTGCCGGCCCACCGATCAGTCAGCCCCAGCATTTT
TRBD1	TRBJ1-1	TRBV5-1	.	CASSLQGVSDTEAFF	TGCGCCAGCAGCCTTCAGGGGGTGAGTGACACTGAAGCTTTCTTT
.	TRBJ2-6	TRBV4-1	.	CASSQDPGQSFTGANVLTF	TGCGCCAGCAGCCAAGATCCTGGACAGAGCTTTACGGGGGCCAACGTCCTGACTTTC
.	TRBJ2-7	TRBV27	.	CASSLSGNSYEQYF	TGTGCCAGCAGTTTATCCGGGAATTCCTACGAGCAGTACTTC
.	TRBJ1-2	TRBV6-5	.	CASSYSGRTYGYTF	TGTGCCAGCAGTTACTCAGGGCGGACGTATGGCTACACCTTC
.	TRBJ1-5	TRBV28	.	CASRVGGAINQPQHF	TGTGCCAGCAGGGTGGGGGGCGCGATCAATCAGCCCCAGCATTTT
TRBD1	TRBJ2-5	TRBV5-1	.	CASSLGTGRGETQYF	TGCGCCAGCAGCCTGGGGACAGGGAGGGGAGAGACCCAGTACTTC
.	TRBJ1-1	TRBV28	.	CASKEPGGNTEAFF	TGTGCCAGCAAAGAACCAGGAGGGAACACTGAAGCTTTCTTT
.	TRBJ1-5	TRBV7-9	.	CASSLGAGGQPQHF	TGTGCCAGCAGCTTGGGGGCGGGTGGACAGCCCCAGCATTTT
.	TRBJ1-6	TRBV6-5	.	CAARPTGTGRTLHF	TGTGCCGCACGGCCTACAGGGACTGGAAGGACCCTCCACTTT
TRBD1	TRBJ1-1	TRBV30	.	CAWDRVNTEAFF	TGTGCCTGGGACAGGGTTAACACTGAAGCTTTCTTT
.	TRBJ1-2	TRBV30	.	CAWSRRAEENYGYTF	TGTGCCTGGAGTAGAAGGGCGGAAGAGAACTATGGCTACACCTTC
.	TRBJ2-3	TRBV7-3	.	CASSLKVAAPSTDTQYF	TGTGCCAGCAGCTTAAAGGTTGCGGCACCTAGCACAGATACGCAGTATTTT
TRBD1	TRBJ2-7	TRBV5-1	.	CASTRTGIYEQYF	TGCGCCAGCACGAGGACAGGAATCTACGAGCAGTACTTC
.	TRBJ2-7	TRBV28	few	CASSLVVPSYEQYF	TGTGCCAGCAGTTTGGTTGTACCCTCCTACGAGCAGTACTTC
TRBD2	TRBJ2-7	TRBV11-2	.	CASSLGLADYEQYF	TGTGCCAGCAGCTTGGGACTAGCGGACTACGAGCAGTACTTC
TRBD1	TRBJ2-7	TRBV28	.	CASSPGTGHDEQYF	TGTGCCAGCAGCCCGGGGACAGGGCACGACGAGCAGTACTTC
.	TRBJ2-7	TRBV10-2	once	CASGASSYEQYF	TGCGCCAGCGGGGCTTCTTCCTACGAGCAGTACTTC
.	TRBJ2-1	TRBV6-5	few	CASSYLSPRNEQFF	TGTGCCAGCAGTTACCTTAGCCCAAGGAATGAGCAGTTCTTC
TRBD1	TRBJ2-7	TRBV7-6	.	CASSLAAQGAYEQYF	TGTGCCAGCAGCTTAGCGGCACAGGGGGCCTACGAGCAGTACTTC
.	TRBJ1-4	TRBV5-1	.	CASSLWTPSNEKLFF	TGCGCCAGCAGCTTGTGGACACCATCAAATGAAAAACTGTTTTTT